Here is one T cell receptor beta chain with its context. This clonotype appeared a few times. It lacks a known antigen. No base quality information exists; no much larger clone differs at one position. The CDR3 spans 15 residues, from the cysteine through the phenylalanine. Only the CDR3 DNA is retained, 45 bases long and in frame from the first base. The germline ends are 14 bases apart after V is trimmed by 3 bases and J by 2 bases. CDR1 and CDR2 are drawn from the germline V gene: ENHRY, SYGVKD. The sequencer listed for this sample is Illumina Genome Analyzer IIx. TCRdb itself trimmed the public reads at Q25 with fastp, ran MiXCR and retained productive beta chains. Rows are unified per CDR3 protein, each entry keeping the most common DNA and genes. This sample comprises tens of thousands of distinct CDR3 sequences, less than 9.5% of them detected only once. The ten largest clones capture about a sixth of the sample.

The sample belongs to a study of patients with pleural tuberculosis (dated by TCRdb to between 2013 and 2015). The chain links TRBV10-3 with TRBJ2-7; the D gene cannot be resolved reliably. The source is a human donor with pleural tuberculosis. The nucleotides read TGTGCCATCAGTGATAGAGGCAGTTCGACCTACGAGCAGTACTTC. It translates to CAISDRGSSTYEQYF.